This T cell receptor beta chain was identified in a study of cytomegalovirus exposure and HLA in healthy donors. Study-wide context: In an early release, HLA-typed donors contributed some 82 million unique TCR sequences. Study-wide results and caveats: Later, an analysis showed that TCR beta chains associated with HLA were more clonally expanded than others that were equally common. Later genetic work tied a missense DCLRE1C variant to beta-chain V and J trimming.

Both 60 Vbeta primers and 13 Jbeta primers went into the PCR. The data were produced by immunoSEQ multiplex PCR, yet TCRdb's version contains in-frame clones alone and is incomplete. The sample has 120,000 to 150,000 clones; approximately 80% are singletons. Germline-derived CDR1 and CDR2 are SEHNR and FQNEAQ (reference sequence). The CDR3 runs 13 residues. The V end was cut by 5 bases, the J end by 6 bases, with 10 bases between. This clone was seen more than once but under ten times. Antigen: not known. The chain uses TRBV7-9 and TRBJ1-4; perhaps TRBD1 as D (6 bases). The TCR sequence derives from a man aged 30-40 years in good health and CMV-seropositive. Sequencing used PBMCs. CDR3 DNA sequence: TGTGCCAGCAGCGGGGGCATCTATGAAAAACTGTTTTTT. Protein: CASSGGIYEKLFF.